Sequencing of this T cell receptor beta chain was carried out in a study of blood T cell repertoires in COVID-19 (TCRdb year 2020). For the wider study: Samples from collaborators originated in the United States, Italy and Spain and spanned both the acute and convalescent phases of COVID-19. The material from the prospective study consisted of cDNA or gDNA derived from T cells, B-cell-depleted T cells, or PBMCs. Deeply sampled blood TCRbeta repertoires from subjects exposed to, actively infected with, or recovered from COVID-19 were included in the dataset. A freely available public database, intended as a resource for researchers studying the immune response to SARS-CoV-2, is where the repertoires were released. Samples came from the ongoing ImmuneRACE study (first 160 participants) plus 1,254 subjects from 6 global collaborators. A de-identified subject ID, COVID-19 status, age in years and sex were almost always included in the sample metadata. Where HLA class I and class II types were available, the types were taken from metadata supplied by the sample provider, not from assay-based typing. Summary of the overall study and its limitations: Clinical and demographic metadata were provided uncurated, with the amount varying by source and participant.

TCRbeta CDR3 regions were amplified from genomic DNA using the immunoSEQ Assay, a bias-controlled multiplex PCR. As for how the authors treated the data: The number of nucleated cells in each sample was estimated by amplification of reference gene primers within the assay. Sequence reads were collapsed and filtered to measure the absolute abundance of every unique TCRbeta CDR3 rearrangement. For each sample, productive Simpson clonality was calculated by taking the square root of Simpson's diversity index across productive rearrangements. The immuneACCESS repertoire file appears here via TCRdb, limited to in-frame rearrangements. These files lack a portion of the clones; in checked studies, under half of the deficit traces to unresolved V genes, and the cause of the others is not known. V, J and clone size derive from that table, while D and trimming were established from the DNA sequence. This sample holds just under 300,000 clones; about 88% were observed only once. Of the sample, about 1.2% falls within the top ten clones.

Points on this clone: Its specific antigen is unknown. The sample holds no much larger clone one base away, and base qualities are not on file.

From its cysteine to its phenylalanine, the CDR3 spans 14 amino acids. The only DNA kept is the CDR3, 42 bases in frame from the first base. Based on the germline V gene, the CDR1 and CDR2 sequences are KGHDR and SFDVKD. V is clipped by 9 bases and J by 4 bases, and the sequence between their germline boundaries is 15 bases long. Whole blood was collected in K2EDTA tubes by collaborating institutions according to the institutions' own protocols. For TCRbeta analysis, collaborators shipped samples as frozen whole blood, isolated PBMCs, or DNA extracted from either of those sample types. The origin of this receptor is a man between 70 and 80 years old with acute or convalescent COVID-19. The chain is encoded by TRBV24-1 joined to TRBJ2-1, and possibly TRBD2, on 7 matching bases. The sequenced material came from peripheral blood. The CDR3 is CATQRDTVYNEQFF. The DNA sequence reads TGTGCCACCCAGCGGGACACCGTATACAATGAGCAGTTCTTC.